Listed here are 27 T cell receptor beta chains from one sample, sequenced in a study of cytomegalovirus exposure and HLA in healthy donors. PCR used 60 Vbeta primers and 13 Jbeta primers. Generated by immunoSEQ multiplex PCR, the TCRdb table keeps only in-frame clones and is missing some. The repertoire includes some 140,000 clones, about 74% of them detected once, and roughly 2% sits in the top ten. The sample comprised PBMCs. The receptors stem from a young man in good health and CMV-seronegative.

This clone has only a few counts. The chain is built from TRBV2 and TRBJ2-7, with a possible D match to TRBD2 (6 bases). The germline gives CDR1 SNHLY, CDR2 FYNNEI. The CDR3 extends over 13 amino acids. V lost 6 bases and J 4 bases, leaving 13 bases between the germline ends. In DNA, the CDR3 is TGTGCCAGCAGGGGGGGACTTTCTTACGAGCAGTACTTC. Residues: CASRGGLSYEQYF.

V is TRBV12-5 and J is TRBJ1-5; no firm D call. The germline V and J ends were trimmed by 5 bases and 0 bases, with 14 bases remaining between them. CDR1 is LGHNT, CDR2 FRNRAP, per germline. The CDR3 contains 16 residues. CDR3 loop: CASGPPEATSNQPQHF. CDR3 DNA sequence: TGTGCTAGTGGTCCCCCCGAGGCAACTAGCAATCAGCCCCAGCATTTT.

The chain employs TRBV6-1 and TRBJ2-1; perhaps TRBD2 as D (5 bases). The CDR3 is 15 amino acids. From germline, CDR1 is MNHNS and CDR2 SASEGT. V was pared by 4 bases and J by 4 bases, with 14 bases between. The CDR3 protein is CASSVGLLIYNEQFF. The DNA of the CDR3 is TGTGCCAGCAGTGTTGGACTCCTTATATACAATGAGCAGTTCTTC.

This clone appeared once. V usage is TRBV4-2 and J usage is TRBJ2-7, with D uncertain. Per germline, CDR1 LGHNA and CDR2 YNFKEQ. This CDR3 comprises 12 residues. Trimming removed 3 bases at V and 5 bases at J, with 8 bases between. The DNA of the CDR3 is TGTGCCAGCAGCCACGATTTAGACGAGCAGTACTTC. Translation gives CASSHDLDEQYF.

The chain employs TRBV7-9 and TRBJ1-4; 9 nucleotides match TRBD1. This CDR3 has 14 residues. Per germline, CDR1 SEHNR and CDR2 FQNEAQ (reference sequence). The junction had 7 bases not matched to a gene; V was cut back by 6 bases and J by 8 bases. The CDR3 spells CASSFRDREEKLFF. For the CDR3, the DNA is TGTGCCAGCAGTTTCCGGGACAGGGAGGAAAAACTGTTTTTT.

J is TRBJ2-7 and V is TRBV6-1; 10 nucleotides agree with TRBD1. V dropped 4 bases and J dropped 3; count of bases not matched to a gene: 6. CDR1 is MNHNS and CDR2 is SASEGT in the germline V gene. The CDR3 is made up of 15 amino acids. The CDR3, as DNA: TGTGCCAGCAGTGGAAGACAGGGGGCGTTCTACGAGCAGTACTTC. It codes for CASSGRQGAFYEQYF.

The chain has TRBV7-3 and TRBJ2-7; 8 bases fit TRBD1. CDR3 length: 12 amino acids. Germline V gene lookup returns CDR1 SGHTA and CDR2 FQGTGA. V trimming: 5 bases; J trimming: 6 bases; junction bases outside the gene matches: 3. The chain's CDR3 is CASSPTGVEQYF. The CDR3 DNA follows: TGTGCCAGCAGCCCGACAGGGGTCGAGCAGTACTTC.

J is TRBJ2-7 and V is TRBV30, with D possibly matching TRBD1 (6 bases). CDR3 length: 13 amino acids. V was shortened by 5 bases and J by 2 bases, with 13 bases between the two germline ends. Germline values: CDR1 GTSNPN, CDR2 SVGIG (reference sequence). CDR3 nucleotides: TGTGCCTGGGCAGGACAGTTTCCCTACGAGCAGTACTTC. Amino acids: CAWAGQFPYEQYF.

V gene TRBV9 combines with J gene TRBJ2-3; the match to TRBD2 covers 10 bases. V gave up 0 bases and J gave up 1 base; unmatched junction bases: 14. The length of the CDR3 is 20 residues. Germline V gene sequence: CDR1 SGDLS, CDR2 YYNGEE. CDR3 coding DNA: TGTGCCAGCAGCGTAGAATCTAGCGGGAGTTTCGTTTCGCGCACAGATACGCAGTATTTT. Its translation is CASSVESSGSFVSRTDTQYF.

The chain joins TRBV30 to TRBJ1-1, with 8 bases aligning to TRBD1. The CDR3 covers 18 residues. Germline CDR1 GTSNPN, CDR2 SVGIG (reference sequence). The V gene end was trimmed by 1 base and the J gene end by 3 bases; junction bases not matched to a gene: 16. The CDR3 nucleotides are TGTGCCTGGAGTGCGAAGCCAGGGGGCGCGGGTCTGGACACTGAAGCTTTCTTT. This encodes CAWSAKPGGAGLDTEAFF.

This chain joins TRBV9 and TRBJ2-3; D unclear. This CDR3 spans 12 amino acids. Germline V gene data show CDR1 as SGDLS and CDR2 as YYNGEE. V dropped 3 bases and J dropped 5 bases, with 7 bases sitting between them. CDR3 nucleotides: TGTGCCAGCAGCGCCGTATTAGATACGCAGTATTTT. This sequence encodes CASSAVLDTQYF.

J is TRBJ1-2 and V is TRBV5-6; 7 nucleotides align to TRBD1. Germline loops: CDR1 SGHDT, CDR2 YYEEEE. The CDR3 length is 13 residues. V shed 4 bases, J shed 4 bases, and the junction held 4 bases outside the gene matches. Written as DNA, the CDR3 is TGTGCCAGCAGCCGGACAGGAATCTATGGCTACACCTTC. It is translated as CASSRTGIYGYTF. The whole variable domain, remainder taken from reference TRBV5-6 and TRBJ1-2, is DAGVTQSPTHLIKTRGQQVTLRCSPKSGHDTVSWYQQALGQGPQFIFQYYEEEERQRGNFPDRFSGHQFPNYSSELNVNALLLGDSALYLCASSRTGIYGYTFGSGTRLTVV.

This chain links TRBV7-9 with TRBJ2-1, with 7 bases aligning to TRBD2. CDR3 size: 15 residues. Germline-derived CDR1 and CDR2 are SEHNR and FQNEAQ (reference sequence). Losses at the gene ends were 5 bases for V and 0 bases for J; bases not matched to a gene: 4. CDR3: CASSASGVSYNEQFF. DNA of the CDR3: TGTGCCAGCAGCGCAAGCGGGGTCTCCTACAATGAGCAGTTCTTC.

The count of this clone is one. The chain joins TRBV11-2 to TRBJ2-7; D is perhaps TRBD2 (6 bases). The CDR3 runs to 14 residues. The V and J ends lost 2 bases and 3 bases respectively, with 11 bases between them. Germline assignment: CDR1 SGHAT and CDR2 FQNNGV. The CDR3 is CASSLTGGDYEQYF. CDR3 sequence (DNA): TGTGCCAGCAGCTTAACCGGGGGAGACTACGAGCAGTACTTC.

This clone was seen once. The chain uses TRBV10-3 and TRBJ1-2; 11 bases line up with TRBD1. The germline V gene encodes CDR1 ENHRY and CDR2 SYGVKD. With 7 bases clipped from V and 7 bases from J, the junction kept 8 bases outside the gene matches. This CDR3 spans 14 amino acids. This chain's CDR3 is CAITRDRGKVGYTF. The CDR3 DNA sequence: TGTGCCATCACTCGGGACAGGGGGAAGGTTGGCTACACCTTC.

V usage is TRBV27 and J usage is TRBJ2-3, with D tentatively TRBD2 (6 bases). This CDR3 has 17 residues. V was cut by 6 bases and J by 1 base, with 20 bases left in between. The V gene's germline CDR1 is MNHEY and CDR2 SMNVEV (reference sequence). CDR3 coding DNA: TGTGCCAGCAGCCGAGTTGTCGTGTCTAGCGGCACAGATACGCAGTATTTT. As protein: CASSRVVVSSGTDTQYF.

CDR3 nucleotide sequence: TGTGCCAGCAGTTTAGAGAAGGAGATCCCCTACGAGCAGTACTTC. This gives the protein CASSLEKEIPYEQYF. This chain connects TRBV28 to TRBJ2-7; unclear D gene. CDR3 length: 15 amino acids. V lost 2 bases, J lost 2 bases, and 13 bases lay in between. The germline gives CDR1 MDHEN, CDR2 SYDVKM.

This chain connects TRBV28 to TRBJ2-5; 8 nucleotides agree with TRBD2. Germline assignment: CDR1 MDHEN and CDR2 SYDVKM. J lost 0 bases, V lost 5 bases, and 5 bases had no gene match. The CDR3 has 15 residues. In nucleotides, the CDR3 is TGTGCCAGCAGTCTTAGCGGGACGTACCAAGAGACCCAGTACTTC. This gives the protein CASSLSGTYQETQYF. Complete variable domain (other parts from reference TRBV28 and TRBJ2-5): DVKVTQSSRYLVKRTGEKVFLECVQDMDHENMFWYRQDPGLGLRLIYFSYDVKMKEKGDIPEGYSVSREKKERFSLILESASTNQTSMYLCASSLSGTYQETQYFGPGTRLLVL.

V and J are TRBV11-2 and TRBJ2-1; D may be TRBD1 (5 bases). Germline CDR1 is SGHAT and CDR2 is FQNNGV. The CDR3 loop spans 14 amino acids. Trimming removed 4 bases from V and 6 bases from J, with 13 bases in between. CDR3 loop: CASSSTLQGNEQFF. As DNA, the CDR3 is TGTGCCAGCAGCTCAACTCTGCAGGGCAATGAGCAGTTCTTC.

V gene TRBV15 combines with J gene TRBJ1-2; the match to TRBD1 covers 8 bases. Trimming cost V 3 bases and J 0 bases; bases outside gene matches: 3. CDR1 and CDR2 from the germline V gene are LNHNV and YYDKDF (reference sequence). This CDR3 is built from 15 residues. The DNA for the CDR3 is TGTGCCACCAGCAGGGGGGACAGGACTAACTATGGCTACACCTTC. Its translation is CATSRGDRTNYGYTF.

The rearrangement uses TRBV18 and TRBJ1-3; D may be TRBD1 (6 bases). Per the germline V gene, CDR1 is KGHSH and CDR2 is LQKENI. The CDR3 runs 16 residues. Trimming stripped 2 bases from V and 2 bases from J, with 13 bases between. The CDR3 loop is CASSPGLQGTGNTIYF. Here the CDR3 DNA reads TGTGCCAGCTCACCAGGGCTGCAGGGGACTGGAAACACCATATATTTT. Filled out from reference TRBV18 and TRBJ1-3, the complete variable domain reads NAGVMQNPRHLVRRRGQEARLRCSPMKGHSHVYWYRQLPEEGLKFMVYLQKENIIDESGMPKERFSAEFPKEGPSILRIQQVVRGDSAAYFCASSPGLQGTGNTIYFGEGSWLTVV.

The rearrangement joins TRBV6-6 to TRBJ1-5; tentative D call: TRBD1 (5 bases). CDR1 is MNHNY and CDR2 is SVGAGI in the germline V gene (reference sequence). V lost 5 bases to trimming and J lost 0 bases, with 8 bases between them. This CDR3 comprises 14 residues. The CDR3 DNA reads TGTGCCAGCAGTCGGACAACTAGCAATCAGCCCCAGCATTTT. Amino acids: CASSRTTSNQPQHF.

The V gene is TRBV18, the J gene TRBJ2-1; 7 bases are shared with TRBD2. The germline CDR1 and CDR2 sequences are KGHSH and LQKENI. This CDR3 is 16 amino acids long. V was pared by 4 bases and J by 3 bases, with 9 bases of the junction left unmatched. CDR3 loop: CASSQPSGKNYNEQFF. CDR3 bases: TGTGCCAGCTCACAACCTAGCGGAAAAAACTACAATGAGCAGTTCTTC.

This clone was found a few times. In DNA form, the CDR3 reads TGCAGCGTTTGCGCAGGGGATGGGGGCACTGAAGCTTTCTTT. Amino acid sequence: CSVCAGDGGTEAFF. J is TRBJ1-1 and V is TRBV29-1, with D maybe TRBD1 (6 bases). The CDR3 loop spans 14 amino acids. V shed 5 bases and J shed 4 bases, with 17 bases lying between them. Germline loops: CDR1 SQVTM, CDR2 ANQGSEA.

This clone was observed a single time. The chain is built from TRBV6-5 and TRBJ2-7; D remains unclear. This CDR3 comprises 16 residues. V was trimmed by 0 bases and J by 3 bases, leaving 15 bases between them. Germline values: CDR1 MNHEY, CDR2 SVGAGI. The CDR3 bases are TGTGCCAGCAGTTACTCGTTTAGCCCGGTCGGCTACGAGCAGTACTTC. Its protein is CASSYSFSPVGYEQYF.

J is TRBJ2-2 and V is TRBV5-1; the match to TRBD1 covers 8 bases. In germline, CDR1 is SGHRS, CDR2 YFSETQ. The CDR3 sequence is 15 residues long. With V trimmed by 4 bases and J by 3 bases, 5 bases remained unmatched. The DNA of the CDR3 is TGCGCCAGCAGCATCCAGGGGGCGGACACCGGGGAGCTGTTTTTT. Translation gives CASSIQGADTGELFF.

In this sample, this clone turned up once. The chain is built from TRBV30 and TRBJ1-1; 7 bases are shared with TRBD1. Germline loops: CDR1 GTSNPN, CDR2 SVGIG (reference sequence). Germline trimming cut 5 bases from V and 4 bases from J; bases unmatched to any gene: 7. CDR3 size: 13 residues. CDR3 loop: CAWGPRGRTEAFF. In nucleotides, the CDR3 is TGTGCCTGGGGGCCTAGGGGGCGCACTGAAGCTTTCTTT. Variable domain in full (rest from reference TRBV30 and TRBJ1-1): SQTIHQWPATLVQPVGSPLSLECTVEGTSNPNLYWYRQAAGRGLQLLFYSVGIGQISSEVPQNLSASRPQDRQFILSSKKLLLSDSGFYLCAWGPRGRTEAFFGQGTRLTVV.